The 5 T cell receptor beta chains in this list originate from one sample, sequenced in a study of shared T cell receptors in the human thymus. Profiled with immunoSEQ multiplex PCR; TCRdb holds only in-frame clones, not every one. The data show under 850,000 clones, 85% to 90% seen once. These same records also appear under a second study, on human thymus T cells.

The sample comprised thymocytes. These TCRs come from a boy under two years old with a congenital heart defect.

The chain combines TRBV15 with TRBJ2-1, with 9 nucleotides matching TRBD2. The CDR3 covers 18 residues. J lost 4 bases, V lost 0 bases, and 10 bases had no gene match. The germline V gene encodes CDR1 LNHNV and CDR2 YYDKDF (reference sequence). In nucleotides, the CDR3 is TGTGCCACCAGCAGAGATAAAGCGGGAGGAGACCCGTACAATGAGCAGTTCTTC. It codes for CATSRDKAGGDPYNEQFF.

This chain uses TRBV12-2 with TRBJ2-5; the table's D call TRBD2 went unverified against the DNA. TRBV12-2 is given as a pseudogene. This CDR3 is built from 18 residues. CDR3 nucleotide sequence: TGTGCAAGTCGCTTATTGGAGTTAGGCGGGAGGGCCAGAAAGACCCAGTACTTC. This encodes CASRLLELGGRARKTQYF.

V gene TRBV7-8 combines with J gene TRBJ2-3, with 8 bases matching TRBD2. The germline V gene encodes CDR1 SGHVS and CDR2 FQNEAQ. V was pared by 5 bases and J by 0 bases, with 7 bases of the junction left unmatched. The CDR3 consists of 16 residues. CDR3 loop: CASSLPTSGSTDTQYF. CDR3 sequence (DNA): TGTGCCAGCAGCCTACCAACTAGCGGTAGCACAGATACGCAGTATTTT.

The rearrangement joins TRBV4-1 to TRBJ2-7; 10 bases are a match to TRBD2. The length of the CDR3 is 14 residues. Germline V gene sequence: CDR1 MGHRA, CDR2 YSYEKL. V was pared by 3 bases and J by 6 bases, with 5 bases of the junction left unmatched. The CDR3 reads CASSHARTSGEQYF. CDR3 nucleotides: TGCGCCAGCAGCCACGCTCGGACTAGCGGCGAGCAGTACTTC.

This sequence joins TRBV9 and TRBJ1-1; TRBD1 matches at 7 bases. Germline CDR1 and CDR2: SGDLS and YYNGEE. This CDR3 is 17 amino acids long. With V trimmed by 3 bases and J by 2 bases, 13 bases remained unmatched. CDR3 DNA: TGTGCCAGCAGCGAGAGGGACAGCCCGCGTTTTAACACTGAAGCTTTCTTT. Translated, it gives CASSERDSPRFNTEAFF.